This T cell receptor beta chain was documented in a study of cytomegalovirus exposure and HLA in healthy donors. At the level of the study: Samples from HLA-typed donors yielded about 80 million unique TCRs in an early data release.

Study-level points and caveats: Other equally common chains were less clonally expanded than HLA-associated TCR beta chains, a later analysis showed. Per a later analysis, about 17,000 TCR beta sequences showed association with HLA alleles at 0.05 false discovery rate.

This CDR3 has 15 residues. Trimming took off 0 bases at V and 5 bases at J, with 14 bases between the two ends. CDR1 and CDR2 from the germline V gene are SGDLS and YYNGEE. In regard to this clone: Its antigen is not identified.

In the PCR, 60 Vbeta and 13 Jbeta primers were used. Sequencing was performed with immunoSEQ multiplex PCR; in TCRdb, only in-frame clones are kept and a portion is missing. This sample carries over 85,000 clones, over 60% of them seen once, and the ten largest clones take about 3.2%. This chain links TRBV9 with TRBJ1-2; D gene uncertain. The origin of this receptor is a woman in her sixties in good health and CMV-seropositive. The material sequenced was PBMCs. The CDR3 loop is CASSVDGPAGYGYTF. The CDR3 nucleotides read TGTGCCAGCAGCGTAGATGGCCCAGCGGGGTATGGCTACACCTTC. Filled out from reference TRBV9 and TRBJ1-2, the complete variable domain reads DSGVTQTPKHLITATGQRVTLRCSPRSGDLSVYWYQQSLDQGLQFLIQYYNGEERAKGNILERFSAQQFPDLHSELNLSSLELGDSALYFCASSVDGPAGYGYTFGSGTRLTVV.